The 23 T cell receptor beta chains listed next were all sequenced from one sample in a study of identifying expanded T cells in peripheral blood. TCRdb keeps only in-frame clones here, not all; method: immunoSEQ multiplex PCR. The table records about 100,000 clones, 88% of them present only once. The sample comprised blood. These receptors were taken from a person aged 18 to 75 in good health.

The chain employs TRBV18 and TRBJ2-7; 16 bases fit TRBD2. The CDR3 covers 16 residues. The V gene end was trimmed by 2 bases and the J gene end by 2 bases; junction bases not matched to a gene: 0. Germline V CDR1 and CDR2: KGHSH, LQKENI. For the CDR3, the DNA is TGTGCCAGCTCACCAGGGACTAGCGGGGGGGCCTACGAGCAGTACTTC. Encoded protein: CASSPGTSGGAYEQYF. Complete variable domain (other parts from reference TRBV18 and TRBJ2-7): NAGVMQNPRHLVRRRGQEARLRCSPMKGHSHVYWYRQLPEEGLKFMVYLQKENIIDESGMPKERFSAEFPKEGPSILRIQQVVRGDSAAYFCASSPGTSGGAYEQYFGPGTRLTVT.

V usage is TRBV7-2 and J usage is TRBJ1-1, with a weak D call TRBD1 (6 bases). The V and J ends lost 1 base and 4 bases respectively, with 10 bases between them. The germline gives CDR1 SGHTA, CDR2 FQGNSA. This CDR3 is built from 14 residues. Here the CDR3 DNA reads TGTGCCAGCAGCTTAGGGCAGGGGTCCACTGAAGCTTTCTTT. This sequence encodes CASSLGQGSTEAFF.

The rearrangement joins TRBV6-4 to TRBJ2-3; TRBD1 might be the D (6 bases). Trimming pared 4 bases from V and 0 bases from J, leaving 14 bases between. Germline CDR1 reads MRHNA; CDR2 reads SNTAGT. The CDR3 spans 16 residues. The CDR3 spells CASSAYDRSSTDTQYF. Here the CDR3 DNA reads TGTGCCAGCAGTGCCTACGACAGGTCTAGCACAGATACGCAGTATTTT.

This clone showed up just a few times. The CDR3 coding sequence is TGTGCCAGCAGTACCCTGGGAGCGGGGGACACAGATACGCAGTATTTT. This gives the protein CASSTLGAGDTDTQYF. The chain uses TRBV25-1 and TRBJ2-3; TRBD2 agrees at 8 bases. The CDR3 runs 16 residues. After removal of 5 bases from V and 2 bases from J, the junction contained 9 bases not matched to a gene. The germline gives CDR1 MGHDK, CDR2 SYGVNS.

The J gene is TRBJ2-5, the V gene TRBV11-2, with TRBD2 matching over 9 bases. This CDR3 is built from 17 residues. The germline gives CDR1 SGHAT, CDR2 FQNNGV. Trimming cost V 1 base and J 4 bases; bases outside gene matches: 10. CDR3 protein: CASSLGSLAGMGETQYF. In nucleotides, the CDR3 is TGTGCCAGCAGCTTAGGATCCCTAGCGGGGATGGGAGAGACCCAGTACTTC. The whole variable domain, remainder taken from reference TRBV11-2 and TRBJ2-5, is EAGVAQSPRYKIIEKRQSVAFWCNPISGHATLYWYQQILGQGPKLLIQFQNNGVVDDSQLPKDRFSAERLKGVDSTLKIQPAKLEDSAVYLCASSLGSLAGMGETQYFGPGTRLLVL.

This sequence joins TRBV27 and TRBJ1-3, with a tentative D call TRBD1 (5 bases). The CDR3 is 15 residues long. Trimming took off 6 bases at V and 10 bases at J, with 22 bases between the two ends. The germline V gene has CDR1 MNHEY and CDR2 SMNVEV (reference sequence). CDR3 sequence reads: CASRAGGYGGGTIYF. CDR3 DNA: TGTGCCAGCAGAGCCGGGGGATACGGTGGAGGAACCATATATTTT.

This chain joins TRBV11-3 and TRBJ2-2, with 7 bases fitting TRBD1. V was pared by 5 bases and J by 4 bases, with 10 bases of the junction left unmatched. Germline CDR1 is SGHNT and CDR2 is YENEEA. This CDR3 spans 16 amino acids. The CDR3 DNA reads TGTGCCAGCAGCCTAGGAGGCAGGGGGACCACCGGGGAGCTGTTTTTT. The encoded protein is CASSLGGRGTTGELFF.

On this clone: Within the sample, other DNA sequences also encode this same CDR3. The chain recombines TRBV5-1 with TRBJ1-1; D gene uncertain. CDR3 size: 13 residues. V shed 0 bases and J shed 1 base, with 4 bases lying between them. CDR1 is SGHRS and CDR2 is YFSETQ in the germline V gene. For the CDR3, the DNA is TGCGCCAGCAGCTTGGGTTCGAACACTGAAGCTTTCTTT. Protein sequence: CASSLGSNTEAFF.

The chain carries TRBV5-4 and TRBJ1-1; 9 bases line up with TRBD1. Germline CDR1 is SGHNT and CDR2 is YYREEE (reference sequence). V was clipped by 0 bases and J by 5 bases; unmatched bases: 8. The CDR3 covers 16 residues. The CDR3 DNA reads as TGTGCCAGCAGCTTGGGGGACAGGGAGTGGAAAACTGAAGCTTTCTTT. It codes for CASSLGDREWKTEAFF.

This clone was picked up one time. V is TRBV10-3 and J is TRBJ2-3; TRBD1 is a possible D gene (6 bases). The germline V gene has CDR1 ENHRY and CDR2 SYGVKD. The CDR3 loop spans 15 amino acids. The germline V and J ends were trimmed by 8 bases and 4 bases, with 19 bases remaining between them. CDR3 nucleotides: TGTGCCATCCGGTCGTCCGGACAGAGCTCAGATACGCAGTATTTT. This gives the protein CAIRSSGQSSDTQYF.

The V gene is TRBV6-5, the J gene TRBJ1-6, with a weak D call TRBD1 (6 bases). The V gene lost 3 bases and the J gene lost 8 bases, with 11 bases spanning the gap. This CDR3 is 14 amino acids long. CDR1 MNHEY and CDR2 SVGAGI come from the germline V gene. CDR3 sequence reads: CASSYRGFDSPLHF. The CDR3 region has the DNA TGTGCCAGCAGTTATAGGGGGTTTGATTCACCCCTCCACTTT.

The chain couples TRBV11-3 to TRBJ2-1; D remains unclear. V was pared by 1 base and J by 7 bases, with 11 bases between. CDR3 length: 14 residues. Germline loops: CDR1 SGHNT, CDR2 YENEEA. The CDR3 DNA is TGTGCCAGCAGCTTAGTTGGGCAGGTTAATGAGCAGTTCTTC. This translates into CASSLVGQVNEQFF. Using reference TRBV11-3 and TRBJ2-1 for the parts outside the CDR3, the full variable domain is EAGVVQSPRYKIIEKKQPVAFWCNPISGHNTLYWYLQNLGQGPELLIRYENEEAVDDSQLPKDRFSAERLKGVDSTLKIQPAELGDSAVYLCASSLVGQVNEQFFGPGTRLTVL.

The chain employs TRBV30 and TRBJ2-3, with D unresolved. The germline V and J ends were trimmed by 0 bases and 5 bases, with 6 bases remaining between them. This CDR3 comprises 12 residues. Germline assignment: CDR1 GTSNPN and CDR2 SVGIG (reference sequence). The CDR3 sequence: CAWSVVLDTQYF. CDR3 DNA: TGTGCCTGGAGTGTAGTTTTAGATACGCAGTATTTT.

J is TRBJ2-2 and V is TRBV5-1, with 14 positions matching TRBD2. The CDR3 has 18 residues. J lost 1 base, V lost 4 bases, and 6 bases had no gene match. Germline V CDR1 and CDR2: SGHRS, YFSETQ. The CDR3 region is CASSPGLAGALNTGELFF. The CDR3 coding sequence is TGCGCCAGCAGCCCGGGACTAGCGGGAGCCCTGAACACCGGGGAGCTGTTTTTT. Together with reference TRBV5-1 and TRBJ2-2, the CDR3 gives the full variable domain: KAGVTQTPRYLIKTRGQQVTLSCSPISGHRSVSWYQQTPGQGLQFLFEYFSETQRNKGNFPGRFSGRQFSNSRSEMNVSTLELGDSALYLCASSPGLAGALNTGELFFGEGSRLTVL.

The chain couples TRBV29-1 to TRBJ2-3; D is tentatively TRBD1 or TRBD2 (6 bases each). The V gene lost 5 bases and the J gene lost 5 bases, with 11 bases spanning the gap. This CDR3 is 12 amino acids long. Germline CDR1 is SQVTM and CDR2 is ANQGSEA. In nucleotides, the CDR3 is TGCAGCGTTCACGGGGGCGTAGATACGCAGTATTTT. Translating gives CSVHGGVDTQYF.

V gene TRBV28 combines with J gene TRBJ1-2; weak D call: TRBD1 (5 bases). The ends were cut back, 6 bases at V and 6 bases at J, with 20 bases in the middle. The CDR3 runs to 15 residues. Per the germline V gene, CDR1 is MDHEN and CDR2 is SYDVKM. CDR3: CASSFYSRQGDGYTF. The CDR3 DNA sequence: TGTGCCAGCAGCTTCTACTCTAGGCAGGGAGATGGCTACACCTTC.

The CDR3: CASSPRPAASTDTQYF. For the CDR3, the DNA is TGTGCCAGCTCACCACGCCCAGCAGCTAGCACAGATACGCAGTATTTT. The rearrangement joins TRBV18 to TRBJ2-3; D remains ambiguous. With 1 base removed from V and 0 bases from J, the gap between germline ends came to 11 bases. This CDR3 region has 16 residues. Germline loops: CDR1 KGHSH, CDR2 LQKENI.

The genes are TRBV19 and TRBJ1-3, with D possibly matching TRBD1 (6 bases). Between the trimmed V and J ends, which lost 4 bases and 5 bases, there was a span of 24 bases. The CDR3 covers 18 residues. CDR1 LNHDA and CDR2 SQIVND come from the germline V gene (reference sequence). CDR3 DNA sequence: TGTGCCAGTAGTACACCCCTGGGGACACAACGGTCAAGAAACACCATATATTTT. It translates to CASSTPLGTQRSRNTIYF. Complete variable domain (other parts from reference TRBV19 and TRBJ1-3): DGGITQSPKYLFRKEGQNVTLSCEQNLNHDAMYWYRQDPGQGLRLIYYSQIVNDFQKGDIAEGYSVSREKKESFPLTVTSAQKNPTAFYLCASSTPLGTQRSRNTIYFGEGSWLTVV.

V and J are TRBV6-1 and TRBJ1-5, with D possibly TRBD1 on 6 matching bases. This CDR3 spans 15 amino acids. Deletions cut 7 bases from V and 0 bases from J, with 13 bases between. CDR1 is MNHNS, CDR2 SASEGT, per germline. The CDR3 spells CASILQGDSNQPQHF. The CDR3 DNA sequence: TGTGCCAGCATCCTACAGGGAGATAGCAATCAGCCCCAGCATTTT.

The chain has TRBV16 and TRBJ2-2; possibly TRBD1 for D (6 bases). V lost 3 bases to trimming and J lost 0 bases, with 11 bases between them. Germline values: CDR1 KGHSY, CDR2 FQNENV. This CDR3 has 16 residues. The CDR3 nucleotides read TGTGCCAGCAGCCAGGGGGCAGCCACGAACACCGGGGAGCTGTTTTTT. It yields the protein CASSQGAATNTGELFF.

The chain has TRBV10-1 and TRBJ1-2; TRBD1 is a possible D gene (6 bases). V gave up 6 bases and J gave up 7 bases, with 15 bases separating them. CDR3 size: 13 residues. From germline, CDR1 is WNHNN and CDR2 SYGVQD (reference sequence). CDR3 sequence: CASSYGTSPGYTF. As DNA, the CDR3 is TGCGCCAGCAGCTACGGGACATCCCCTGGCTACACCTTC.

The CDR3 DNA reads as TGTGCCAGCAGCTTAGGTAGCATCATCAAGTTCTTC. This sequence encodes CASSLGSIIKFF. V usage is TRBV5-4 and J usage is TRBJ2-1; unclear D gene. The CDR3 sequence is 12 residues long. Germline V gene sequence: CDR1 SGHNT, CDR2 YYREEE (reference sequence). V was trimmed by 2 bases and J by 14 bases, leaving 14 bases between them.

This rearrangement joins TRBV7-9 to TRBJ2-1; D call uncertain. This CDR3 region has 13 residues. CDR1 and CDR2 (germline): SEHNR, FQNEAQ (reference sequence). The V end was cut by 5 bases, the J end by 5 bases, with 10 bases between. The CDR3 sequence: CASSIDEDNEQFF. In DNA form, the CDR3 reads TGTGCCAGCAGCATAGACGAGGACAATGAGCAGTTCTTC.